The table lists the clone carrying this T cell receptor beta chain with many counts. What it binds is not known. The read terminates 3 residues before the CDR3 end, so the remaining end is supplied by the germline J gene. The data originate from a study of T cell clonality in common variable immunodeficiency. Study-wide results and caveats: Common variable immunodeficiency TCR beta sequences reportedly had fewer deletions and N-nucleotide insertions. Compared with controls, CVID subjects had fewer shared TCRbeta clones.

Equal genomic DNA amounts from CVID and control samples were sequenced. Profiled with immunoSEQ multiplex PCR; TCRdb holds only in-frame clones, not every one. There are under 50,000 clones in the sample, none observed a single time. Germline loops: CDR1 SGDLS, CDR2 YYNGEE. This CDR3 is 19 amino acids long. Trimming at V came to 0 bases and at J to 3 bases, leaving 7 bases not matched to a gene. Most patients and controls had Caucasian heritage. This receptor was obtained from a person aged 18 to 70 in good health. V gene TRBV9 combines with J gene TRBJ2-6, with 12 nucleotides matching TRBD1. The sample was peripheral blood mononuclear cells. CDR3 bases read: TGTGCCAGCAGCGTAGACGAGGGACAGGGGGCTCATGGGGCCAACGTC. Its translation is CASSVDEGQGAHGANV. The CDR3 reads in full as CASSVDEGQGAHGANVLTF. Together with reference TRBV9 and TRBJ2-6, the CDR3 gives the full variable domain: DSGVTQTPKHLITATGQRVTLRCSPRSGDLSVYWYQQSLDQGLQFLIQYYNGEERAKGNILERFSAQQFPDLHSELNLSSLELGDSALYFCASSVDEGQGAHGANVLTFGAGSRLTVL.